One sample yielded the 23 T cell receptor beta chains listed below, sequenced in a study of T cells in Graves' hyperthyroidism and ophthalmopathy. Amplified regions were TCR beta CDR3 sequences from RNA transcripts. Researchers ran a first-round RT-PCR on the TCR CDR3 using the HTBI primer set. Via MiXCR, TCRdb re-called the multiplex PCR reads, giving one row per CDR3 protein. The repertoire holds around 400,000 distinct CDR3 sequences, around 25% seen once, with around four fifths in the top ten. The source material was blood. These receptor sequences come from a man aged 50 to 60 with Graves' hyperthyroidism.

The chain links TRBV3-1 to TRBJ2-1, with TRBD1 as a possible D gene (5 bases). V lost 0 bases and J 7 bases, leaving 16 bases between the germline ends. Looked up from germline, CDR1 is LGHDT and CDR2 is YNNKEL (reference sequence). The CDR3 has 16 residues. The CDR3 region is CASSQDPPGSSNEQFF. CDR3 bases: TGTGCCAGCAGCCAAGATCCCCCAGGGTCGTCAAATGAGCAGTTCTTC.

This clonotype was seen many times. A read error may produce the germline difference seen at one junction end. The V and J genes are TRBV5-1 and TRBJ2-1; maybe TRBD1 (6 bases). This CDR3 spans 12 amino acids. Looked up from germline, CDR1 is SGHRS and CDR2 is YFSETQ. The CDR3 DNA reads TGTGCCAGCAGCTCGGACAGCAATGAGCAGTTCTTC. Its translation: CASSSDSNEQFF.

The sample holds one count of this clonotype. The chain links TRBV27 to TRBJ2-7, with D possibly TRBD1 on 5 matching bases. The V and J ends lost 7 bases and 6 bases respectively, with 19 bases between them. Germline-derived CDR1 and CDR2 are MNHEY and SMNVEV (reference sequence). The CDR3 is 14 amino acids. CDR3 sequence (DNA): TGTGCCAGCACAAAAAGGGGTGGGCCACCCGAGCAGTACTTC. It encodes CASTKRGGPPEQYF.

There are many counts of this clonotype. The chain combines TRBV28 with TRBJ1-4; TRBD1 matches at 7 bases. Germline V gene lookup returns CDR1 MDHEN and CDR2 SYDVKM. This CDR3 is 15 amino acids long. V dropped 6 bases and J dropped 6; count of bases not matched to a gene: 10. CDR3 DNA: TGTGCCAGCAGCCTTACCGGGACAGCTTATGAAAAACTGTTTTTT. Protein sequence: CASSLTGTAYEKLFF.

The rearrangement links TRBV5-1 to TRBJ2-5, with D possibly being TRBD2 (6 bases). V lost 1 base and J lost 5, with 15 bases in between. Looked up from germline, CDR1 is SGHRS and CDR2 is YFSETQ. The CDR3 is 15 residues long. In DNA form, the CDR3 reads TGCGCCAGCAGCTTGACAGCGGGTCTGAGGGAGACCCAGTACTTC. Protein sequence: CASSLTAGLRETQYF.

The CDR3 is CASIKGQFTGELFF. The DNA of the CDR3 is TGTGCCAGCATCAAGGGACAGTTCACCGGGGAGCTGTTTTTT. The chain links TRBV28 to TRBJ2-2; 7 nucleotides align to TRBD1. V shed 7 bases, J shed 4 bases, and the junction held 6 bases outside the gene matches. The CDR3 has 14 residues. Germline loops: CDR1 MDHEN, CDR2 SYDVKM.

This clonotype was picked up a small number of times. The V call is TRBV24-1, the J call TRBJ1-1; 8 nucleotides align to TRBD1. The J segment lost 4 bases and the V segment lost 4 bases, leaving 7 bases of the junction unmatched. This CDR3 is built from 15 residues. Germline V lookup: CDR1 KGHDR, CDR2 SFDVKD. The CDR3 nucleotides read TGTGCCACCAGTGACCGCAGGGGGCTAGTCACTGAAGCTTTCTTT. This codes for CATSDRRGLVTEAFF.

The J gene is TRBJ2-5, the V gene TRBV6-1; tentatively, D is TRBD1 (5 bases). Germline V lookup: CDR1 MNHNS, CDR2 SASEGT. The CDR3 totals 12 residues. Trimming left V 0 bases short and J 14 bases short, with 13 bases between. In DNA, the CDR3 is TGTGCCAGCAGTGAAGCGGGTGACAGATCCTACTTC. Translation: CASSEAGDRSYF.

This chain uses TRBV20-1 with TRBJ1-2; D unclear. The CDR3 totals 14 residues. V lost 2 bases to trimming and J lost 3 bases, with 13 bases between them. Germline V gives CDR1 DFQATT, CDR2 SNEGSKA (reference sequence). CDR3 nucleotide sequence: TGCAGTGCTAGACGGATGGGGTATGACTATGGCTACACCTTC. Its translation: CSARRMGYDYGYTF.

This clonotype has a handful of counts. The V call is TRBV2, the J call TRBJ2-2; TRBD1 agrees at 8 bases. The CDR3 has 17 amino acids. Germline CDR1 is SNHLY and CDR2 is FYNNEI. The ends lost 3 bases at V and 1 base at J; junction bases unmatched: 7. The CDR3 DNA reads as TGTGCCAGCAGTGATCGCGGGACAGGTTGGAACACCGGGGAGCTGTTTTTT. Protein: CASSDRGTGWNTGELFF.

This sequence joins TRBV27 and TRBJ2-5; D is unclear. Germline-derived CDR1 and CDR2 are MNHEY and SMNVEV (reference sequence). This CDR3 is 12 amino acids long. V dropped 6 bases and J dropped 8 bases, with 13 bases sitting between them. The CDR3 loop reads CASRGNYETQYF. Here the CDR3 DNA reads TGTGCCAGCAGGGGGAACTACGAAACCCAGTACTTC.

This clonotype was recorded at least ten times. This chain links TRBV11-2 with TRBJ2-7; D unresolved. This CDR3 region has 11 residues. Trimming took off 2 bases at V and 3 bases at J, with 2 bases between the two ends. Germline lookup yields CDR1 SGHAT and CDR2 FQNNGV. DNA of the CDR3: TGTGCCAGCAGCTTACACTACGAGCAGTACTTC. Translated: CASSLHYEQYF.

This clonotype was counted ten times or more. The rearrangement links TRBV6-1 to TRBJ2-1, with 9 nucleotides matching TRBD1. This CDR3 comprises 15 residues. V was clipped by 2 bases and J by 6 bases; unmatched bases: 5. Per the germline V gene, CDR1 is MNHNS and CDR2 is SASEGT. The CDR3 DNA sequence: TGTGCCAGCAGTGAACGGGACAGGGTAACCAATGAGCAGTTCTTC. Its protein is CASSERDRVTNEQFF.

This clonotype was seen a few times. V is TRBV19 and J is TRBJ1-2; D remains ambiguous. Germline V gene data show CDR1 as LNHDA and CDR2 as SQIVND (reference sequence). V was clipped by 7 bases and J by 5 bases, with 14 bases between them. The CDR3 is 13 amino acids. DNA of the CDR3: TGTGCCAGTACGACGGTTGCCCAGTATGGCTACACCTTC. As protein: CASTTVAQYGYTF.

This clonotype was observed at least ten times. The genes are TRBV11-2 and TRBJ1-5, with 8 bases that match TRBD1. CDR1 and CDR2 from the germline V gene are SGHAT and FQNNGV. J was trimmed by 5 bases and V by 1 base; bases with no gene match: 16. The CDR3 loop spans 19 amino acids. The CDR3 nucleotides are TGTGCCAGCAGCTTAGGGTCCAGGGGGACAGGCCTCCCCTATCAGCCCCAGCATTTT. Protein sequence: CASSLGSRGTGLPYQPQHF.

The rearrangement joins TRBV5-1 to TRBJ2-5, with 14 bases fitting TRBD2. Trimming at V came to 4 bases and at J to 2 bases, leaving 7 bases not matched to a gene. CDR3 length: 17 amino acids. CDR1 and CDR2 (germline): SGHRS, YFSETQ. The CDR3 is CASSLGLAGGGQETQYF. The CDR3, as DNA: TGCGCCAGCAGCCTCGGACTAGCGGGAGGAGGACAAGAGACCCAGTACTTC.

The CDR3 bases are TGCGCCAGCAGCGACGGACAGGGACTCTTCGGGGGAGCTTTCTTT. Protein sequence: CASSDGQGLFGGAFF. The genes are TRBV5-1 and TRBJ1-1; 8 positions agree with TRBD1. There are 15 residues in the CDR3. V lost 4 bases to trimming and J lost 10 bases; unmatched junction nucleotides: 15. Germline V gene data show CDR1 as SGHRS and CDR2 as YFSETQ.

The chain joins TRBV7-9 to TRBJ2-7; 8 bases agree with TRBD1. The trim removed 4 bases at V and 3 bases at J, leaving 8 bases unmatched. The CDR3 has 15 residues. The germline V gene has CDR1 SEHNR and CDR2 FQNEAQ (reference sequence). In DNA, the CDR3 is TGTGCCAGCAGCTCTCCCGGGACAGGATTCTACGAGCAGTACTTC. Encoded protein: CASSSPGTGFYEQYF.

The CDR3 DNA reads as TGTGCCAGCAGCTTAGGTTCTGTTGGTTCGCAGCCCCAGCATTTT. Protein sequence: CASSLGSVGSQPQHF. This rearrangement joins TRBV7-9 to TRBJ1-5, with D unclear. CDR1 and CDR2 from the germline V gene are SEHNR and FQNEAQ (reference sequence). The V gene lost 1 base and the J gene lost 7 bases, with 14 bases spanning the gap. CDR3 size: 15 residues.

This chain's CDR3 is CATSDPQGGLAFGEQFF. The CDR3 nucleotides read TGTGCCACCAGTGATCCCCAGGGGGGACTAGCTTTTGGTGAGCAGTTCTTC. The rearrangement joins TRBV24-1 to TRBJ2-1; 9 bases are a match to TRBD2. The CDR3 sequence is 17 residues long. Germline CDR1 and CDR2: KGHDR and SFDVKD. With V trimmed by 3 bases and J by 9 bases, 14 bases remained unmatched.

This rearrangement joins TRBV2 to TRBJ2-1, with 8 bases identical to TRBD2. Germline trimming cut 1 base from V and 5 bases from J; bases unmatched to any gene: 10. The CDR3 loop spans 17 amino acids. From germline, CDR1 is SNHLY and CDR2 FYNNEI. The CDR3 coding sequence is TGTGCCAGCAGTGAAGAGCGAAGCGGGAGACAAAACAATGAGCAGTTCTTC. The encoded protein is CASSEERSGRQNNEQFF.

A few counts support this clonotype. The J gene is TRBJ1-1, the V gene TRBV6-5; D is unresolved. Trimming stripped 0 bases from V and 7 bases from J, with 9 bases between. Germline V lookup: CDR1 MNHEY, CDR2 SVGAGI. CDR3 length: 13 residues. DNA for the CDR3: TGTGCCAGCAGTTACTCGAAAGGTATTGAAGCTTTCTTT. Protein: CASSYSKGIEAFF.

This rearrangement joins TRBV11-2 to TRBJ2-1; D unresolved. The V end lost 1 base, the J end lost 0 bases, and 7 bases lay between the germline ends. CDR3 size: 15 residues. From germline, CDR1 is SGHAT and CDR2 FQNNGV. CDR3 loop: CASSLVSLSYNEQFF. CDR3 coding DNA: TGTGCCAGCAGCTTAGTATCGCTCTCCTACAATGAGCAGTTCTTC.